These T cell receptor beta chains were read from a single sample in a study of OX40 agonist ivuxolimab in advanced cancers. Measured with immunoSEQ multiplex PCR; TCRdb has only the in-frame clones, and not every one. The table lists 36,000 or so clones, approximately 80% of them singletons. This sample comprised CD4+ or CD8+ T cells sorted from blood, obtained in a trial of the OX40 agonist ivuxolimab. The receptors were gathered from an adult with an advanced solid tumor such as melanoma, head and neck, liver or kidney cancer. CDR3s leave out the opening cysteine and the closing phenylalanine or tryptophan. The D gene is left open where the match is weak. Not every row has a clone size; where given, it reads once, few, many or a size class.

V gene: TRBV27
J gene: TRBJ2-3
D gene: NA
clone size: NA
CDR3 protein: ASSLLFLDTQY

V gene: TRBV5-6
J gene: TRBJ2-7
D gene: TRBD1
clone size: NA
CDR3 protein: ASSHGTGDEQY

V gene: TRBV7-3
J gene: TRBJ1-1
D gene: NA
clone size: NA
CDR3 protein: ASSLDLNTEAF

V gene: TRBV6-1
J gene: TRBJ2-3
D gene: NA
clone size: NA
CDR3 protein: ASFTDTQY

V gene: TRBV27
J gene: TRBJ2-1
D gene: TRBD2
clone size: NA
CDR3 protein: ASSPTGLAGSYNEQF

V gene: TRBV27
J gene: TRBJ2-1
D gene: TRBD2
clone size: NA
CDR3 protein: ASSFAASGRNEQF

V gene: TRBV9
J gene: TRBJ2-7
D gene: TRBD2
clone size: once
CDR3 protein: ASSASGLADPYEQY

V gene: TRBV6-1
J gene: TRBJ1-1
D gene: NA
clone size: NA
CDR3 protein: ASSGLQGITEAF

V gene: TRBV7-8
J gene: TRBJ1-2
D gene: NA
clone size: NA
CDR3 protein: ASSLETESRGGYT